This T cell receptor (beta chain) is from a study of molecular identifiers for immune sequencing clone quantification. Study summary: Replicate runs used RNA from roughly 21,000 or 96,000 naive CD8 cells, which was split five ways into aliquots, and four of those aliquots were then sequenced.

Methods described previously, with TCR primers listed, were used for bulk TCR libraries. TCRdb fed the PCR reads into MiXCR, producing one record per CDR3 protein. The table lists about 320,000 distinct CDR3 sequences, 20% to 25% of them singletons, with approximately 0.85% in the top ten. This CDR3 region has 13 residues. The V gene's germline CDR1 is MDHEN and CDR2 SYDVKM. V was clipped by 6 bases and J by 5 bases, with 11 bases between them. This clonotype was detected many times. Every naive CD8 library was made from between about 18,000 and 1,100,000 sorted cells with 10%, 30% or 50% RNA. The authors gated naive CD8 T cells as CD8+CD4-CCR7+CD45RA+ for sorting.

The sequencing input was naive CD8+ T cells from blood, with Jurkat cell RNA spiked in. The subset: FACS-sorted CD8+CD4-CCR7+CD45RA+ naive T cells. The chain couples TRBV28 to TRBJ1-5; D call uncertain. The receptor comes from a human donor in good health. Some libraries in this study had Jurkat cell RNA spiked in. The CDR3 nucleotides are TGTGCCAGCAGCTTACCTGGAGATCAGCCCCAGCATTTT. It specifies CASSLPGDQPQHF.